The 16 T cell receptor beta chains presented below share a single source sample, sequenced in a study of cytomegalovirus exposure and HLA in healthy donors. With 60 Vbeta and 13 Jbeta primers, the PCR was carried out. This table comes from immunoSEQ multiplex PCR, and its TCRdb copy is limited to in-frame clones, with some not included. The sample lists 95,000 to 150,000 clones; roughly 76% were seen once. Sequencing input: PBMCs. The receptors come from a man between 25 and 39 years old in good health and CMV-seronegative.

The V and J genes are TRBV6-1 and TRBJ2-4; 8 nucleotides agree with TRBD1. The germline V gene encodes CDR1 MNHNS and CDR2 SASEGT. V lost 2 bases to trimming and J lost 8 bases; unmatched junction nucleotides: 8. The CDR3 length is 15 residues. DNA for the CDR3: TGTGCCAGCAGTGAAAAGAGGACAGGGCGTCACATTCAGTACTTC. Translation: CASSEKRTGRHIQYF.

The rearrangement uses TRBV6-6 and TRBJ2-1, with D maybe TRBD2 (5 bases). The CDR3 runs 16 residues. V lost 4 bases and J 3 bases, leaving 16 bases between the germline ends. Germline loops: CDR1 MNHNY, CDR2 SVGAGI (reference sequence). CDR3 in amino acids: CASSLRVGSRYNEQFF. CDR3 in DNA: TGTGCCAGCAGTTTGAGGGTGGGGTCCCGCTACAATGAGCAGTTCTTC.

This sequence joins TRBV5-4 and TRBJ2-3, with 10 bases fitting TRBD2. The germline gives CDR1 SGHNT, CDR2 YYREEE (reference sequence). V gave up 3 bases and J gave up 0 bases; unmatched junction bases: 4. This CDR3 has 16 residues. CDR3 sequence: CASSSRTSGSTDTQYF. CDR3 sequence (DNA): TGTGCCAGCAGCTCCCGGACTAGCGGAAGCACAGATACGCAGTATTTT.

This sequence joins TRBV2 and TRBJ2-5; 8 positions match TRBD1. The CDR3 consists of 14 residues. The junction had 4 bases not matched to a gene; V was cut back by 2 bases and J by 5 bases. Germline V gene sequence: CDR1 SNHLY, CDR2 FYNNEI. DNA for the CDR3: TGTGCCAGCAGTGAATATCGACAGGGGGAGACCCAGTACTTC. Its protein product is CASSEYRQGETQYF. Looking up the rest from reference TRBV2 and TRBJ2-5 gives the full variable domain: EPEVTQTPSHQVTQMGQEVILRCVPISNHLYFYWYRQILGQKVEFLVSFYNNEISEKSEIFDDQFSVERPDGSNFTLKIRSTKLEDSAMYFCASSEYRQGETQYFGPGTRLLVL.

The chain joins TRBV19 to TRBJ2-7; D might be TRBD2 (7 bases). The length of the CDR3 is 16 residues. Trimming removed 8 bases from V and 4 bases from J, with 24 bases in between. Germline-derived CDR1 and CDR2 are LNHDA and SQIVND (reference sequence). In nucleotides, the CDR3 is TGTGCCAGTTCTCCAGTTATTGGCGGGGGCTCTTACGAGCAGTACTTC. Protein: CASSPVIGGGSYEQYF.

The V call is TRBV7-2, the J call TRBJ2-6; no reliable D call. This CDR3 region has 15 residues. The germline V gene encodes CDR1 SGHTA and CDR2 FQGNSA. Deletions cut 5 bases from V and 0 bases from J, with 8 bases between. The CDR3 nucleotides are TGTGCCAGCAGCCTGGTGGCCTCTGGGGCCAACGTCCTGACTTTC. Translation: CASSLVASGANVLTF.

The V and J genes are TRBV5-1 and TRBJ1-1; D uncertain. Germline assignment: CDR1 SGHRS and CDR2 YFSETQ. This CDR3 region has 13 residues. The germline V and J ends were trimmed by 4 bases and 2 bases, with 9 bases remaining between them. The CDR3 nucleotides are TGCGCCAGCAGCCAAACAGTCAACACTGAAGCTTTCTTT. Residues: CASSQTVNTEAFF.

V and J are TRBV18 and TRBJ1-3, with 9 bases identical to TRBD1. The CDR3 spans 14 residues. CDR1 and CDR2 (germline): KGHSH, LQKENI. After removal of 5 bases from V and 7 bases from J, the junction contained 6 bases not matched to a gene. CDR3 amino acids: CASSNRGHRNTIYF. The CDR3 bases are TGTGCCAGCTCAAACAGGGGGCACAGGAACACCATATATTTT.

This chain uses TRBV5-6 with TRBJ2-5; D possibly corresponds to TRBD1 (5 bases). CDR3 size: 14 residues. V was pared by 5 bases and J by 2 bases, with 13 bases between. Germline CDR1 and CDR2: SGHDT and YYEEEE. Here the CDR3 reads CASSTGPLQETQYF. For the CDR3, the DNA is TGTGCCAGCAGTACAGGCCCTCTTCAAGAGACCCAGTACTTC.

The chain has TRBV2 and TRBJ2-1; the match to TRBD1 covers 8 bases. Trimming removed 7 bases from V and 8 bases from J; junction bases left unmatched: 13. This CDR3 region has 15 residues. CDR1 SNHLY and CDR2 FYNNEI come from the germline V gene. The CDR3 loop is CASNGWQGASDEQFF. DNA of the CDR3: TGTGCCAGCAATGGATGGCAGGGGGCATCGGATGAGCAGTTCTTC.

In DNA form, the CDR3 reads TGTGCCAGCGGCCCTTATTTGGCGGCCGGGGAGCTGTTTTTT. Translation: CASGPYLAAGELFF. The rearrangement joins TRBV6-1 to TRBJ2-2, with no clear D. CDR1 is MNHNS, CDR2 SASEGT, per germline. The length of the CDR3 is 14 residues. V was pared by 8 bases and J by 6 bases, with 16 bases between.

The genes are TRBV9 and TRBJ1-1, with a weak D call TRBD1 (5 bases). This CDR3 contains 15 residues. V lost 4 bases and J 4 bases, leaving 17 bases between the germline ends. Germline CDR1 reads SGDLS; CDR2 reads YYNGEE. Here the CDR3 DNA reads TGTGCCAGCAGCTCATTGGGGCAGGGAGGCACTGAAGCTTTCTTT. This gives the protein CASSSLGQGGTEAFF.

The chain combines TRBV5-4 with TRBJ1-2; TRBD1 matches at 7 bases. This CDR3 has 16 amino acids. The germline gives CDR1 SGHNT, CDR2 YYREEE (reference sequence). The junction had 17 bases not matched to a gene; V was cut back by 4 bases and J by 8 bases. CDR3 loop: CASSPPPGQSFSGYTF. In DNA form, the CDR3 reads TGTGCCAGCAGCCCTCCACCGGGACAGTCTTTTAGCGGCTACACCTTC.

The chain recombines TRBV5-1 with TRBJ1-1; a weak D match, TRBD1 (5 bases). This CDR3 spans 15 amino acids. Germline CDR1 reads SGHRS; CDR2 reads YFSETQ. The ends were cut back, 4 bases at V and 0 bases at J, with 13 bases in the middle. CDR3 bases: TGCGCCAGCAGCGTAGAGACAGTTATGAACACTGAAGCTTTCTTT. It is translated as CASSVETVMNTEAFF.

Details on this clone: At one end, the junction sequence differs from germline, possibly due to a read error. V is TRBV4-2 and J is TRBJ2-6; TRBD2 agrees at 12 bases. The CDR3 runs to 22 residues. CDR1 is LGHNA, CDR2 YNFKEQ, per germline. For the CDR3, the DNA is TGTGCCAGCAGCCAAGAAGGGCTAGCGGGGGGGCTCATTCAATCTGGGGCCAACGGCCTGACTTTC. Its protein is CASSQEGLAGGLIQSGANGLTF.

The chain links TRBV27 to TRBJ2-3; the match to TRBD2 covers 10 bases. Germline assignment: CDR1 MNHEY and CDR2 SMNVEV (reference sequence). With 1 base clipped from V and 3 bases from J, the junction kept 10 bases outside the gene matches. The CDR3 is made up of 18 amino acids. The CDR3 nucleotides are TGTGCCAGCAGTTTATGGCCCCAGCGGGGGGGCACGACAGATACGCAGTATTTT. Its translation: CASSLWPQRGGTTDTQYF.